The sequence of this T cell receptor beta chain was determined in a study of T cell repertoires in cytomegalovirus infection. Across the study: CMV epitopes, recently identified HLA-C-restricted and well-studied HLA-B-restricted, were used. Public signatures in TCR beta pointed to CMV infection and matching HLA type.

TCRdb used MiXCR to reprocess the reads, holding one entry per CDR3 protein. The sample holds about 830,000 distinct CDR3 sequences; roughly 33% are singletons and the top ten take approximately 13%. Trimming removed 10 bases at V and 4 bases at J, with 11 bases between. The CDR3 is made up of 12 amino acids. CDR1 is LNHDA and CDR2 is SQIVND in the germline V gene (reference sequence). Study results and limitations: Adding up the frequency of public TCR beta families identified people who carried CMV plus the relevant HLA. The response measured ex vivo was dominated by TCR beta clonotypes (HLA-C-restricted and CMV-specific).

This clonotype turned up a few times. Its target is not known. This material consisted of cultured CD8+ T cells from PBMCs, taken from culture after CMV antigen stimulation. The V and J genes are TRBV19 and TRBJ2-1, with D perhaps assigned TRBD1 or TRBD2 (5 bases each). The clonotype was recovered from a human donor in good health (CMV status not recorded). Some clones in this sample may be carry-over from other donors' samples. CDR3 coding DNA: TGTGCCACTGGGGGTGGGTACAATGAGCAGTTCTTC. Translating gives CATGGGYNEQFF.